These T cell receptor beta chains were read from a single sample in a study of identical twins. Each CDR3 protein gets one entry after TCRdb re-called the 5' RACE reads with MiXCR. In the table there are some 1,600,000 distinct CDR3 sequences, less than 40% of which are singletons. Sequenced sample: cord blood. These receptor sequences come from a newborn girl in good health. The CDR3 runs from the conserved cysteine through the conserved F or W. A D gene is named only where the DNA matches it firmly. Size is omitted from some rows. Given values are once, few, many or a class for expanded clones.

CDR3aa,CDR3nt,v_gene,len,abundance,j_gene,d_gene
CAIREGARNTEAFF,TGTGCCATCAGAGAGGGGGCGAGGAACACTGAAGCTTTCTTT,TRBV10-3,14,NA,TRBJ1-1,TRBD1
CSARGPTGTTNEKLFF,TGCAGTGCTAGAGGACCCACCGGGACAACTAATGAAAAACTGTTTTTT,TRBV20-1,16,few,TRBJ1-4,NA
CASSLGMTADEELFF,TGTGCCAGCAGCTTAGGTATGACGGCGGATGAAGAACTGTTTTTT,TRBV7-9,15,NA,TRBJ1-4,NA
CASGPGQGKDTQYF,TGTGCCAGCGGACCGGGACAGGGGAAAGATACGCAGTATTTT,TRBV6-6,14,NA,TRBJ2-3,TRBD1
CSARDQRAPQASTDTQYF,TGCAGTGCTAGAGATCAGAGAGCACCGCAGGCTAGCACAGATACGCAGTATTTT,TRBV20-1,18,NA,TRBJ2-3,NA
CASSPGTSGLVDTQYF,TGTGCCAGCAGTCCCGGGACTAGCGGGTTGGTAGATACGCAGTATTTT,TRBV6-2/TRBV6-3,16,NA,TRBJ2-3,TRBD2
CASSLRSGSSGIQYF,TGTGCCAGCAGCTTACGGAGCGGGAGTTCGGGCATTCAGTACTTC,TRBV13,15,NA,TRBJ2-4,TRBD2
CASSLGGKGYTF,TGTGCCAGCAGTTTGGGGGGAAAGGGCTACACCTTC,TRBV28,12,NA,TRBJ1-2,NA
CASSYPGQAYNEQFF,TGTGCCAGCAGCTACCCGGGACAGGCCTACAATGAGCAGTTCTTC,TRBV7-2,15,few,TRBJ2-1,TRBD1
CASSQGTSWTYNEQFF,TGTGCCAGCAGCCAAGGAACTAGTTGGACATACAATGAGCAGTTCTTC,TRBV4-2,16,NA,TRBJ2-1,NA
CSAREWGMNTEAFF,TGCAGTGCTAGAGAGTGGGGCATGAACACTGAAGCTTTCTTT,TRBV20-1,14,NA,TRBJ1-1,NA
CSASQAGSYGYTF,TGCAGTGCTAGTCAGGCAGGCTCCTATGGCTACACCTTC,TRBV20-1,13,NA,TRBJ1-2,NA
CASSSRQGLSYNEQFF,TGCGCCAGCAGCAGCCGACAGGGACTGAGCTACAATGAGCAGTTCTTC,TRBV5-1,16,many,TRBJ2-1,NA
CASSYATGGVSTEAFF,TGTGCCAGCAGTTACGCTACAGGGGGAGTGAGCACTGAAGCTTTCTTT,TRBV6-6,16,few,TRBJ1-1,TRBD1
CASSLELGHTEAFF,TGTGCCAGCAGTTTAGAGTTAGGACACACTGAAGCTTTCTTT,TRBV12-3/TRBV12-4,14,NA,TRBJ1-1,NA
CASSPPSGRGHNEQFF,TGTGCCAGCAGTCCCCCAAGCGGGAGGGGACACAATGAGCAGTTCTTC,TRBV12-3/TRBV12-4,16,NA,TRBJ2-1,TRBD2
CASTGNGAYEQYF,TGCGCCAGCACTGGTAATGGGGCCTACGAGCAGTACTTC,TRBV10-2,13,few,TRBJ2-7,NA
CSSSYDRVDEKLFF,TGTTCCAGCAGTTACGACAGGGTCGATGAAAAACTGTTTTTT,TRBV6-6,14,few,TRBJ1-4,TRBD1
CASSLFGSGSGEAQYF,TGTGCCAGCAGTTTGTTCGGTAGCGGGAGTGGAGAGGCCCAGTACTTC,TRBV12-3/TRBV12-4,16,NA,TRBJ2-5,TRBD2
CASSFVGHITNTGGLFF,TGTGCCAGCAGCTTTGTAGGACATATTACGAACACCGGGGGGCTGTTTTTT,TRBV5-6,17,NA,TRBJ2-2,NA
CAISESQDSYEQYF,TGTGCCATCAGTGAGAGCCAGGACTCCTACGAGCAGTACTTC,TRBV10-3,14,NA,TRBJ2-7,NA
CSVEDSLGGRSRGNEQFF,TGCAGCGTTGAAGATAGTTTGGGGGGGAGGTCGAGAGGCAATGAGCAGTTCTTC,TRBV29-1,18,NA,TRBJ2-1,TRBD2